The rows below give T cell receptor beta chains drawn from one sample of a study of cytomegalovirus exposure and HLA in healthy donors. Clones were read by immunoSEQ multiplex PCR, and TCRdb kept only the in-frame ones, dropping some. The data show about 160,000 clones, approximately 90% seen once. Sequenced input: PBMCs. These receptors originate from a woman in her twenties or thirties in good health and CMV-seronegative. Each CDR3 is given without its conserved first and last residue.

j_call v_call cdr3_aa
TRBJ1-2 TRBV6-6 ASTPAPPGVGGYT
TRBJ1-6 TRBV5-6 ASTTDRAFNSPLH
TRBJ2-7 TRBV2 ASSEWLAGGREQY
TRBJ2-7 TRBV18 ASSPTQPGGGYEQY
TRBJ1-2 TRBV7-8 ASSSAGVGGYGYT
TRBJ1-6 TRBV18 ASSPSLAAPDALH
TRBJ1-1 TRBV20-1 SARGATEAF
TRBJ1-3 TRBV7-9 ASSPFWDRGPAIY
TRBJ1-1 TRBV5-4 ASSLEPGRGTEAF
TRBJ2-5 TRBV5-1 ASSLFLGGETQY
TRBJ1-5 TRBV4-1 ASSLKAGDTRQPQH
TRBJ2-7 TRBV27 ASAQLAGERWQY
TRBJ2-5 TRBV2 ASTHGVIQAGGN
TRBJ2-3 TRBV6-5 ASSYSRVLDTQY
TRBJ2-6 TRBV7-2 ASSSSGVGANVLT
TRBJ1-4 TRBV14 ASSQGRGQGANEKLF
TRBJ2-3 TRBV28 ATGDRSTDTQY
TRBJ1-1 TRBV10-3 AISESTAMNTEAF
TRBJ2-1 TRBV2 AGRGSSSYNEQF
TRBJ2-5 TRBV5-4 ASSGEPQETQY